Reported below is one T cell receptor beta chain. This record comes from a study of blood T cell repertoires in COVID-19. Study summary: Samples of COVID-19 (acute and convalescent) were obtained from the United States, Italy and Spain. The analysed material was cDNA or gDNA that came from T cells, B-cell-depleted T cells, or PBMCs.

The CDR3 is 15 amino acids. V was pared by 5 bases and J by 4 bases, with 6 bases of the junction left unmatched. Germline CDR1 is SGHNT and CDR2 is YENEEA. Original analysis: It was from reference gene primer amplification that nucleated cell counts were estimated. The assay was immunoSEQ multiplex PCR, and TCRdb's table has in-frame clones only and misses some. The V and J calls and clone size are taken from that table; D and trimming were inferred from the DNA. The sample lists roughly 250,000 clones; more than 70% were seen once. The sequence came from a woman aged 40 to 55 who had recovered from COVID-19. The sample comprised peripheral blood. The chain combines TRBV11-3 with TRBJ1-4; 8 bases fit TRBD1. CDR3 in DNA: TGTGCCAGCAGCCGATGGACAGGGATTAATGAAAAACTGTTTTTT. Translation gives CASSRWTGINEKLFF.